Listed here are 30 T cell receptor beta chains from one sample, sequenced in a study of shared clonotypes between healthy human individuals. CD8 cells classed as naive were CD45RO-negative and positively selected for CCR7, excluding terminally differentiated effector memory CD45RA+ cells. Libraries were prepared by immunoSEQ multiplex PCR; TCRdb keeps only in-frame clonotypes and omits some of them. The sample yields about 2.1 million clones, 85% to 95% seen once. Sequencing used naive CD8+ T cells from PBMCs. Receptors originate from a man aged 18-30 years in good health. Some clones in this sample may be carry-over from other donors' samples.

In this sample, this clone turned up a few times. The chain carries TRBV7-9 and TRBJ1-2, with no clear D. The CDR3 extends over 13 amino acids. Trimming took 5 bases from V and 8 from J, leaving 15 bases between them. Germline CDR1 is SEHNR and CDR2 is FQNEAQ (reference sequence). This chain's CDR3 is CASSPPVGVGYTF. The DNA for the CDR3 is TGTGCCAGCAGCCCCCCAGTCGGGGTCGGCTACACCTTC.

The V and J genes are TRBV28 and TRBJ1-2, with D unresolved. CDR1 and CDR2 from the germline V gene are MDHEN and SYDVKM. The length of the CDR3 is 14 residues. The germline V and J ends were trimmed by 3 bases and 3 bases, with 11 bases remaining between them. The CDR3 DNA is TGTGCCAGCAGTTTGTCTGATAGGGACTATGGCTACACCTTC. It translates to CASSLSDRDYGYTF.

CDR3 nucleotides: TGTGCCACCAGCCCCCCCTCTTTTAATGAAAAACTGTTTTTT. Its translation: CATSPPSFNEKLFF. The J gene is TRBJ1-4, the V gene TRBV15, with unresolved D. Germline V gene lookup returns CDR1 LNHNV and CDR2 YYDKDF (reference sequence). This CDR3 has 14 amino acids. V lost 5 bases and J 4 bases, leaving 11 bases between the germline ends.

This clone appeared once. The V and J genes are TRBV18 and TRBJ2-1; no definite D call. V lost 2 bases, J lost 11 bases, and 10 bases lay in between. This CDR3 has 12 amino acids. CDR1 and CDR2 (germline): KGHSH, LQKENI. The CDR3 nucleotides are TGTGCCAGCTCACCAGCAGGCGAGCAGCAGTTCTTC. The encoded protein is CASSPAGEQQFF.

As to this clone: This sample also contains other DNA sequences that code for the same CDR3. V gene TRBV28 combines with J gene TRBJ2-5, with D unresolved. The CDR3 covers 14 residues. V lost 2 bases, J lost 2 bases, and 9 bases lay in between. Germline V gene lookup returns CDR1 MDHEN and CDR2 SYDVKM. The CDR3 is CASSLRVTQETQYF. DNA for the CDR3: TGTGCCAGCAGTTTACGGGTTACTCAAGAGACCCAGTACTTC.

The chain combines TRBV9 with TRBJ2-7, with D perhaps TRBD2 (6 bases). Germline assignment: CDR1 SGDLS and CDR2 YYNGEE. The ends were cut back, 0 bases at V and 6 bases at J, with 16 bases in the middle. The CDR3 loop spans 15 amino acids. CDR3 in DNA: TGTGCCAGCAGCGTAGTGGACGGGGGAGGAAGCGAGCAGTACTTC. It is translated as CASSVVDGGGSEQYF.

This clone has a single count. The chain employs TRBV11-1 and TRBJ2-7; the D is unclear. The CDR3 contains 13 residues. The V gene lost 5 bases and the J gene lost 5 bases, with 13 bases spanning the gap. Germline V gene sequence: CDR1 SGHAT, CDR2 FQDESV (reference sequence). CDR3: CASSTPFADEQYF. The CDR3 region has the DNA TGTGCCAGCAGCACCCCGTTTGCCGACGAGCAGTACTTC.

The chain carries TRBV27 and TRBJ2-7; tentatively, D is TRBD2 (7 bases). V was clipped by 3 bases and J by 1 base, with 13 bases between them. There are 15 residues in the CDR3. Germline V gene lookup returns CDR1 MNHEY and CDR2 SMNVEV (reference sequence). The CDR3 protein is CASSLGRGASYEQYF. The CDR3 DNA reads TGTGCCAGCAGTTTGGGGAGGGGGGCTTCCTACGAGCAGTACTTC.

Worth noting for this clone: This specimen includes other DNA sequences encoding the same CDR3. The chain couples TRBV4-1 to TRBJ2-1; no definite D call. This CDR3 is built from 15 residues. Trimming removed 1 base at V and 0 bases at J, with 7 bases between. From germline, CDR1 is MGHRA and CDR2 YSYEKL. CDR3 bases: TGCGCCAGCAGCCAAGTGTCGAGCTCCTACAATGAGCAGTTCTTC. As protein: CASSQVSSSYNEQFF.

The chain carries TRBV5-1 and TRBJ1-5; D gene uncertain. The CDR3 runs 15 residues. V was clipped by 4 bases and J by 5 bases, with 16 bases between them. Germline CDR1 is SGHRS and CDR2 is YFSETQ. This CDR3 is CASSLAGGEDQPQHF. For the CDR3, the DNA is TGCGCCAGCAGCCTGGCCGGAGGCGAGGATCAGCCCCAGCATTTT.

The chain is built from TRBV4-1 and TRBJ1-1; tentative D call: TRBD1 (5 bases). This CDR3 is 18 amino acids long. Germline-derived CDR1 and CDR2 are MGHRA and YSYEKL. The V gene lost 0 bases and the J gene lost 3 bases, with 20 bases spanning the gap. CDR3 DNA sequence: TGCGCCAGCAGCCAAGATACCCCTAGCCACGAAGGGGACACTGAAGCTTTCTTT. Its translation is CASSQDTPSHEGDTEAFF.

This chain joins TRBV7-8 and TRBJ2-1; TRBD2 aligns across 7 bases. V lost 1 base to trimming and J lost 2 bases; unmatched junction nucleotides: 8. The CDR3 loop spans 17 amino acids. Germline V gene sequence: CDR1 SGHVS, CDR2 FQNEAQ. The CDR3 DNA is TGTGCCAGCAGCTTAGGGGGCGGGGAGGGCCCCTACAATGAGCAGTTCTTC. Translating gives CASSLGGGEGPYNEQFF.

The J gene is TRBJ2-6, the V gene TRBV10-1, with 13 positions matching TRBD2. Germline values: CDR1 WNHNN, CDR2 SYGVQD (reference sequence). This CDR3 is 18 amino acids long. The junction had 4 bases not matched to a gene; V was cut back by 5 bases and J by 0 bases. The CDR3 sequence: CASSKGLAGSSGANVLTF. The CDR3 coding sequence is TGCGCCAGCAGTAAGGGACTAGCGGGGTCCTCTGGGGCCAACGTCCTGACTTTC.

The chain has TRBV7-8 and TRBJ1-4, with a weak D call TRBD1 (5 bases). Germline-derived CDR1 and CDR2 are SGHVS and FQNEAQ. V was trimmed by 6 bases and J by 8 bases, leaving 22 bases between them. This CDR3 has 16 residues. Written as DNA, the CDR3 is TGTGCCAGCAGAAACGGTGCCAGCCAGGGTGAAGAAAAACTGTTTTTT. This encodes CASRNGASQGEEKLFF.

The chain recombines TRBV4-3 with TRBJ2-1; TRBD2 agrees at 9 bases. V lost 1 base and J lost 2; bases outside the gene matches: 3. Germline CDR1 is LGHNA and CDR2 is YSLEER. The CDR3 totals 16 residues. CDR3 bases: TGCGCCAGCAGCCAAGGGCTAGCGGGAACCTACAATGAGCAGTTCTTC. Residues: CASSQGLAGTYNEQFF.

In this sample, this clone turned up once. The chain carries TRBV2 and TRBJ2-3; 7 bases are a match to TRBD2. CDR3 length: 17 residues. Germline lookup yields CDR1 SNHLY and CDR2 FYNNEI. The V segment lost 3 bases and the J segment 1 base; nucleotides outside the gene matches: 10. CDR3 sequence (DNA): TGTGCCAGCAGTGATTTGGGGGAGGGCCGGGGCACAGATACGCAGTATTTT. Translation gives CASSDLGEGRGTDTQYF.

The chain is built from TRBV11-2 and TRBJ2-5, with a weak D call TRBD2 (5 bases). Trimming cost V 1 base and J 3 bases, with 18 bases left between them. Germline-derived CDR1 and CDR2 are SGHAT and FQNNGV. This CDR3 comprises 17 residues. The CDR3 reads CASSLVGVLAGKETQYF. CDR3 sequence (DNA): TGTGCCAGCAGCTTAGTCGGGGTGTTGGCAGGCAAAGAGACCCAGTACTTC.

CDR3 protein: CATSTAQGWGSYEQYF. As DNA, the CDR3 is TGTGCCACCAGCACCGCCCAGGGATGGGGCTCCTACGAGCAGTACTTC. The V call is TRBV15, the J call TRBJ2-7, with a possible D match to TRBD1 (5 bases). Germline V lookup: CDR1 LNHNV, CDR2 YYDKDF (reference sequence). This CDR3 has 16 amino acids. The germline V and J ends were trimmed by 4 bases and 0 bases, with 16 bases remaining between them.

The chain links TRBV2 to TRBJ2-2; D might be TRBD2 (6 bases). This CDR3 contains 15 residues. Germline V gives CDR1 SNHLY, CDR2 FYNNEI. The V end lost 5 bases, the J end lost 9 bases, and 19 bases lay between the germline ends. CDR3 in amino acids: CASSPGTGGSRELFF. The CDR3 nucleotides are TGTGCCAGCAGTCCCGGGACTGGGGGGAGCCGGGAGCTGTTTTTT. The full variable domain, its missing parts supplied by reference TRBV2 and TRBJ2-2, is EPEVTQTPSHQVTQMGQEVILRCVPISNHLYFYWYRQILGQKVEFLVSFYNNEISEKSEIFDDQFSVERPDGSNFTLKIRSTKLEDSAMYFCASSPGTGGSRELFFGEGSRLTVL.

The J gene is TRBJ2-4, the V gene TRBV19, with a tentative D call TRBD1 (5 bases). The CDR3 sequence is 15 residues long. The V gene lost 2 bases and the J gene lost 6 bases, with 14 bases spanning the gap. The germline CDR1 and CDR2 sequences are LNHDA and SQIVND (reference sequence). CDR3 in amino acids: CASSIQGGLGNIQYF. The CDR3 nucleotides are TGTGCCAGTAGTATACAGGGCGGATTAGGAAACATTCAGTACTTC.

The V gene is TRBV7-2, the J gene TRBJ2-7, with 9 bases aligning to TRBD2. Germline loops: CDR1 SGHTA, CDR2 FQGNSA. Trimming took 2 bases from V and 1 from J; bases not matched to a gene: 6. This CDR3 is built from 16 residues. The DNA for the CDR3 is TGTGCCAGCAGCTTACGTTTGCTAGCGGGATCCTACGAGCAGTACTTC. Residues: CASSLRLLAGSYEQYF.

The rearrangement links TRBV4-1 to TRBJ2-7; 11 bases line up with TRBD2. The germline V gene has CDR1 MGHRA and CDR2 YSYEKL. V shed 2 bases and J 5 bases; nucleotides not matched to a gene: 11. The length of the CDR3 is 17 residues. CDR3 nucleotides: TGCGCCAGCAGCCAACTTAGCGGGAGGGCACTCAGTCACGAGCAGTACTTC. Translating it yields CASSQLSGRALSHEQYF.

This chain uses TRBV10-1 with TRBJ2-7; D gene unclear. V was clipped by 1 base and J by 3 bases, with 10 bases between them. The germline gives CDR1 WNHNN, CDR2 SYGVQD (reference sequence). The CDR3 length is 14 residues. The CDR3 sequence: CASSEYMGYYEQYF. The CDR3 region has the DNA TGCGCCAGCAGTGAGTATATGGGGTACTACGAGCAGTACTTC.

The chain links TRBV4-3 to TRBJ2-1; possibly TRBD1 for D (5 bases). The CDR3 has 15 amino acids. Germline values: CDR1 LGHNA, CDR2 YSLEER. Trimming took off 0 bases at V and 3 bases at J, with 9 bases between the two ends. The CDR3 reads CASSQEDTGYNEQFF. CDR3 DNA: TGCGCCAGCAGCCAAGAAGATACAGGCTACAATGAGCAGTTCTTC.

This clone was seen a single time. This CDR3 is also generated by other DNA sequences in the sample. The chain links TRBV28 to TRBJ1-3; D uncertain. There are 15 residues in the CDR3. Germline CDR1 MDHEN, CDR2 SYDVKM. V was clipped by 2 bases and J by 0 bases, with 8 bases between them. CDR3 in amino acids: CASSLVGGSGNTIYF. The DNA for the CDR3 is TGTGCCAGCAGTTTAGTGGGAGGCTCTGGAAACACCATATATTTT.

The chain uses TRBV9 and TRBJ2-5, with D unresolved. The V and J ends lost 1 base and 5 bases respectively, with 15 bases between them. The CDR3 consists of 15 residues. The germline gives CDR1 SGDLS, CDR2 YYNGEE. CDR3 coding DNA: TGTGCCAGCAGCGTATACGGCGGTGGTTCGGAGACCCAGTACTTC. Its translation is CASSVYGGGSETQYF.

The rearrangement uses TRBV7-9 and TRBJ2-1, with D perhaps matching TRBD1 (6 bases). Germline CDR1 and CDR2: SEHNR and FQNEAQ (reference sequence). V was pared by 4 bases and J by 3 bases, with 16 bases between. This CDR3 comprises 16 residues. CDR3 sequence: CASSSYRVNDYNEQFF. CDR3 nucleotide sequence: TGTGCCAGCAGCTCTTACAGGGTTAATGACTACAATGAGCAGTTCTTC.

V and J are TRBV27 and TRBJ2-6; D might be TRBD1 or TRBD2, each matching 6 bases. This CDR3 has 19 amino acids. Per the germline V gene, CDR1 is MNHEY and CDR2 is SMNVEV (reference sequence). Trimming cost V 6 bases and J 0 bases, with 21 bases left between them. CDR3: CASRTKTGRPSSGANVLTF. The CDR3 bases are TGTGCCAGCAGGACTAAAACAGGGAGGCCGAGCTCTGGGGCCAACGTCCTGACTTTC.

This chain connects TRBV29-1 to TRBJ2-7; a weak D match, TRBD1 (6 bases). Trimming took 6 bases from V and 7 from J, leaving 19 bases between them. CDR1 and CDR2 from the germline V gene are SQVTM and ANQGSEA. The CDR3 is 13 residues long. CDR3 in amino acids: CSVGDKLFGEQYF. The CDR3 DNA follows: TGCAGCGTCGGGGACAAGCTCTTCGGGGAGCAGTACTTC.

The chain is built from TRBV19 and TRBJ2-2; 7 bases are shared with TRBD2. Germline V gene data show CDR1 as LNHDA and CDR2 as SQIVND (reference sequence). V trimming: 11 bases; J trimming: 0 bases; junction bases outside the gene matches: 15. The CDR3 contains 17 residues. The CDR3 DNA is TGTGCCGCAAACGGGCGAGCGGGGAACGCGAACACCGGGGAGCTGTTTTTT. Translating it yields CAANGRAGNANTGELFF.